This TCR beta chain was identified in a study of spatial heterogeneity in lung cancer. TCRdb reanalysed the 5' RACE reads using MiXCR and keeps one entry per CDR3 protein. The sample has 60,000 to 75,000 distinct CDR3 sequences; approximately 6% are singletons. This clonotype was recorded a few times. Time point described: sample taken at primary tumor resection. Whole RNA, which was extracted from tumor, nontumor lung tissue or frozen PBMC, was sequenced without any cell sorting. Germline loops: CDR1 DFQATT, CDR2 SNEGSKA (reference sequence). V gave up 4 bases and J gave up 5 bases; unmatched junction bases: 4. The CDR3 has 14 amino acids.

Sequences were derived from PBMCs, sampled at surgery. This TCR was sampled from a female donor with early-stage non-small cell lung cancer. The V and J genes are TRBV20-1 and TRBJ1-4, with 10 nucleotides matching TRBD1. Written as DNA, the CDR3 is TGCAGTGCTATATGGGACAGGGGAAATGAAAAACTGTTTTTT. Its protein is CSAIWDRGNEKLFF.